The present T cell receptor (beta chain) was sequenced within a study of cytomegalovirus exposure and HLA in healthy donors. Regarding the study as a whole: Sequencing likely caused a cluster of highly shared sequence variants. Researchers had no immune exposure information except CMV serostatus available.

Likely unrecorded immune exposures existed in these nominally healthy donors. CDR1 SGHAT and CDR2 FQNNGV come from the germline V gene. Trimming removed 5 bases from V and 3 bases from J; junction bases left unmatched: 2. The CDR3 consists of 15 residues. In its sample, this clone was seen a few times. Its antigen is unidentified. It was with 60 Vbeta and 13 Jbeta primers that the PCR ran. Per the study methods: Later work found about 80 million unique TCR beta chains, with around 10 million shared. Only in-frame clones appear in the TCRdb table, and some are missing; sequencing was by immunoSEQ multiplex PCR. Clone size and V and J calls were adopted from that table, with D and trimming inferred from the DNA. The table has about 150,000 clones, nearly 70% seen once.

This TCR was sampled from a man aged 30 to 45 in good health and CMV-seropositive. Material: PBMCs. The chain couples TRBV11-2 to TRBJ2-7; 15 bases agree with TRBD2. In nucleotides, the CDR3 is TGTGCCAGCAGCCTGGGACTAGCGGGAGGCTACGAGCAGTACTTC. It codes for CASSLGLAGGYEQYF.